This T cell receptor beta chain was profiled in a study of blood T cell repertoires in COVID-19. About the research overall: COVID-19 samples from acute and convalescent phases originated in the United States, Italy and Spain. PBMCs, B-cell-depleted T cells, or T cells provided the cDNA or gDNA that made up the material.

Authors' analysis steps: Nucleated cell number was recorded as an estimate derived from reference gene primer amplification. Sequencing was performed with immunoSEQ multiplex PCR; in TCRdb, only in-frame clones are kept and a portion is missing. That table gives V, J and clone size, and the DNA gave D and trimming. The sample lists approximately 200,000 clones, roughly 88% seen once, with over 2.5% in the top ten. CDR3 length: 14 residues. Germline V gene sequence: CDR1 SGHTA, CDR2 FQGTGA. V lost 5 bases to trimming and J lost 1 base; unmatched junction nucleotides: 1. The origin of this receptor is a man aged 55 to 70 with acute or convalescent COVID-19. Source material: peripheral blood. The V gene is TRBV7-3, the J gene TRBJ2-3, with 9 bases aligning to TRBD2. The CDR3 DNA is TGTGCCAGCAGCCCTAGCGGGGGCACAGATACGCAGTATTTT. It is translated as CASSPSGGTDTQYF. Based on the CDR3 plus reference TRBV7-3 and TRBJ2-3, the full variable domain is GAGVSQTPSNKVTEKGKYVELRCDPISGHTALYWYRQSLGQGPEFLIYFQGTGAADDSGLPNDRFFAVRPEGSVSTLKIQRTERGDSAVYLCASSPSGGTDTQYFGPGTRLTVL.